The next 28 T cell receptor beta chains were all read from a single sample in a study of beta chain features in type 1 diabetes. Study observations and caveats: For Type 1 diabetes patients, all four CD4+ subsets carried TCRB CDR3s that were moderately but significantly shorter.

Expressed TCRB transcripts got sequenced, as all isolated RNA was reverse transcribed. Repertoires were generated with immunoSEQ multiplex PCR, while TCRdb's copy carries only in-frame clones and drops some. The data hold 200,000 to 300,000 clones, with 11% observed a single time. Their cognate antigens are unknown. Sequencing used naive CD4+ T cells from blood. These receptors were obtained from a man younger than 40 with type 1 diabetes.

The gene calls are TRBV14 and TRBJ2-1, with a weak D call TRBD1 (5 bases). The CDR3 length is 14 residues. Looked up from germline, CDR1 is SGHDN and CDR2 is FVKESK. Trimming took off 4 bases at V and 8 bases at J, with 15 bases between the two ends. The CDR3 region is CASSPFLGVHEQFF. Here the CDR3 DNA reads TGTGCCAGCAGCCCATTTCTAGGGGTCCATGAGCAGTTCTTC.

The chain employs TRBV2 and TRBJ1-1, with D unclear. Trimming shortened V by 10 bases and J by 2 bases, and 8 bases separated the two germline ends. Per the germline V gene, CDR1 is SNHLY and CDR2 is FYNNEI. This CDR3 has 11 amino acids. The CDR3 sequence: CATGLNTEAFF. Here the CDR3 DNA reads TGTGCCACAGGACTCAACACTGAAGCTTTCTTT.

The J gene is TRBJ1-1, the V gene TRBV14; 9 nucleotides line up with TRBD1. With V trimmed by 10 bases and J by 0 bases, 6 bases remained unmatched. CDR3 length: 14 amino acids. Germline CDR1 SGHDN, CDR2 FVKESK. The CDR3 region is CATNNRGLNTEAFF. Here the CDR3 DNA reads TGTGCCACCAATAACAGGGGGCTGAACACTGAAGCTTTCTTT.

This clone appeared a few times. The V gene is TRBV6-6, the J gene TRBJ2-3; a weak D match, TRBD1 (7 bases). V lost 8 bases and J lost 0, with 12 bases in between. This CDR3 has 14 amino acids. Germline V gene data show CDR1 as MNHNY and CDR2 as SVGAGI (reference sequence). The CDR3, as DNA: TGTGCCAGCCAGGGGGGAACTAGCACAGATACGCAGTATTTT. Translating it yields CASQGGTSTDTQYF.

The rearrangement uses TRBV5-1 and TRBJ2-7; D is ambiguous. This CDR3 has 14 residues. V was clipped by 1 base and J by 3 bases, with 11 bases between them. Germline V gives CDR1 SGHRS, CDR2 YFSETQ. The CDR3 DNA is TGCGCCAGCAGCTTGTCAGGTACCAACTACGAGCAGTACTTC. Its protein is CASSLSGTNYEQYF.

The V and J genes are TRBV2 and TRBJ2-5; no definite D call. The V gene's germline CDR1 is SNHLY and CDR2 FYNNEI. Trimming shortened V by 4 bases and J by 8 bases, and 11 bases separated the two germline ends. This CDR3 comprises 12 residues. DNA of the CDR3: TGTGCCAGCAGTGTGGGCAGGCAAACCCAGTACTTC. Translated, it gives CASSVGRQTQYF.

As DNA, the CDR3 is TGTGCCAGCAGCTCCGGACAGGCAGGGGTTCTTAATGAAAAACTGTTTTTT. Translation gives CASSSGQAGVLNEKLFF. The chain joins TRBV7-2 to TRBJ1-4, with 7 bases that match TRBD1. Germline V gives CDR1 SGHTA, CDR2 FQGNSA. After removal of 4 bases from V and 4 bases from J, the junction contained 12 bases not matched to a gene. The CDR3 is 17 amino acids. The full variable domain, completed using reference TRBV7-2 and TRBJ1-4, is GAGVSQSPSNKVTEKGKDVELRCDPISGHTALYWYRQSLGQGLEFLIYFQGNSAPDKSGLPSDRFSAERTGGSVSTLTIQRTQQEDSAVYLCASSSGQAGVLNEKLFFGSGTQLSVL.

This chain uses TRBV18 with TRBJ1-4, with TRBD1 matching over 9 bases. CDR1 is KGHSH and CDR2 is LQKENI in the germline V gene. V was pared by 3 bases and J by 5 bases, with 16 bases of the junction left unmatched. There are 19 residues in the CDR3. The CDR3 here is CASSPLVGTGTHWNEKLFF. The CDR3 DNA reads TGTGCCAGCTCACCCTTGGTGGGGACAGGGACCCACTGGAATGAAAAACTGTTTTTT.

This clone was observed a handful of times. This chain uses TRBV14 with TRBJ1-2, with 10 bases aligning to TRBD1. The CDR3 sequence is 16 residues long. In germline, CDR1 is SGHDN, CDR2 FVKESK. V shed 4 bases and J 3 bases; nucleotides not matched to a gene: 8. The CDR3 loop is CASSPWRDRGHYGYTF. The CDR3 DNA sequence: TGTGCCAGCAGCCCGTGGCGGGACAGGGGACACTATGGCTACACCTTC.

The CDR3 spells CASSLRTPGELFF. DNA of the CDR3: TGTGCCAGCAGCTTACGGACTCCCGGGGAGCTGTTTTTT. The rearrangement uses TRBV7-2 and TRBJ2-2; weak D call: TRBD2 (5 bases). The ends were cut back, 2 bases at V and 6 bases at J, with 7 bases in the middle. Germline V gene lookup returns CDR1 SGHTA and CDR2 FQGNSA. The CDR3 sequence is 13 residues long.

This clone was counted a few times. The V gene is TRBV27, the J gene TRBJ2-1; the D gene is possibly TRBD1 (6 bases). This CDR3 is built from 14 residues. Germline V gene data show CDR1 as MNHEY and CDR2 as SMNVEV (reference sequence). V shed 5 bases and J shed 2 bases, with 10 bases lying between them. The CDR3 sequence is CASSDGTTYNEQFF. For the CDR3, the DNA is TGTGCCAGCAGTGATGGGACAACCTACAATGAGCAGTTCTTC.

The gene calls are TRBV7-2 and TRBJ1-2, with D possibly TRBD1 on 5 matching bases. The CDR3 has 13 residues. V was trimmed by 1 base and J by 9 bases, leaving 12 bases between them. Germline assignment: CDR1 SGHTA and CDR2 FQGNSA. CDR3 in DNA: TGTGCCAGCAGCTTAGGCGGGGGGGATCGCTACACCTTC. It yields the protein CASSLGGGDRYTF. Based on the CDR3 plus reference TRBV7-2 and TRBJ1-2, the full variable domain is GAGVSQSPSNKVTEKGKDVELRCDPISGHTALYWYRQSLGQGLEFLIYFQGNSAPDKSGLPSDRFSAERTGGSVSTLTIQRTQQEDSAVYLCASSLGGGDRYTFGSGTRLTVV.

The J gene is TRBJ2-5, the V gene TRBV29-1, with TRBD2 as a possible D gene (5 bases). Per the germline V gene, CDR1 is SQVTM and CDR2 is ANQGSEA. This CDR3 contains 12 residues. Trimming removed 6 bases at V and 6 bases at J, with 14 bases between. In DNA, the CDR3 is TGCAGCGTATCGGGGTTTTTCCAGACCCAGTACTTC. Encoded protein: CSVSGFFQTQYF.

V and J are TRBV6-1 and TRBJ1-2; 7 bases are a match to TRBD1. V lost 7 bases, J lost 8 bases, and 7 bases stayed unmatched. Germline CDR1 is MNHNS and CDR2 is SASEGT. The CDR3 is 12 residues long. In nucleotides, the CDR3 is TGTGCCAGCAATGAGGGACAGTCGGGCTACACCTTC. Translated: CASNEGQSGYTF.

This clone was picked up a small number of times. V usage is TRBV2 and J usage is TRBJ2-5, with D tentatively TRBD1 (6 bases). The germline V gene encodes CDR1 SNHLY and CDR2 FYNNEI. The CDR3 is made up of 13 amino acids. V lost 6 bases and J 1 base, leaving 9 bases between the germline ends. The CDR3 coding sequence is TGTGCCAGCAGCCCCAGGGGCCAAGAGACCCAGTACTTC. Protein product: CASSPRGQETQYF.

This clone was seen only a few times. One junction end does not reproduce the germline sequence, and a read error may be involved. V and J are TRBV14 and TRBJ2-7; 8 bases map to TRBD1. Germline-derived CDR1 and CDR2 are SGHDN and FVKESK. The CDR3 is made up of 11 amino acids. The CDR3 is CASSQGGQAFF. The DNA of the CDR3 is TGTGCCAGCAGCCAGGGGGGACAGGCCTTCTTC.

The V and J genes are TRBV5-4 and TRBJ2-3; tentative D call: TRBD2 (6 bases). Germline loops: CDR1 SGHNT, CDR2 YYREEE (reference sequence). The CDR3 consists of 13 residues. Trimming cost V 4 bases and J 2 bases, with 8 bases left between them. The CDR3 loop is CASSTRDTDTQYF. The CDR3 DNA is TGTGCCAGCAGCACGCGGGACACAGATACGCAGTATTTT.

The chain uses TRBV4-3 and TRBJ1-4; perhaps TRBD1 as D (5 bases). CDR1 is LGHNA, CDR2 YSLEER, per germline. Trimming took off 3 bases at V and 8 bases at J, with 10 bases between the two ends. The CDR3 contains 13 residues. Here the CDR3 DNA reads TGCGCCAGCAGCCATACAGGTGCCGAAAAACTGTTTTTT. Residues: CASSHTGAEKLFF.

This clone was detected a few times. In DNA form, the CDR3 reads TGTGCAACGGGGGGAAGTGAAAAACTGTTTTTT. Protein product: CATGGSEKLFF. The chain has TRBV7-9 and TRBJ1-4, with D possibly being TRBD1 (5 bases). This CDR3 has 11 amino acids. The germline gives CDR1 SEHNR, CDR2 FQNEAQ (reference sequence). The full variable domain, completed using reference TRBV7-9 and TRBJ1-4, is DTGVSQNPRHKITKRGQNVTFRCDPISEHNRLYWYRQTLGQGPEFLTYFQNEAQLEKSRLLSDRFSAERPKGSFSTLEIQRTEQGDSAMYLCATGGSEKLFFGSGTQLSVL.

This clone was detected only a few times. The chain couples TRBV29-1 to TRBJ2-3; the D gene is possibly TRBD1 (5 bases). This CDR3 has 13 amino acids. From germline, CDR1 is SQVTM and CDR2 ANQGSEA. Trimming stripped 8 bases from V and 3 bases from J, with 15 bases between. The CDR3 here is CSTRSRGTDTQYF. Written as DNA, the CDR3 is TGCAGCACCCGATCAAGGGGAACAGATACGCAGTATTTT.

This clone was seen a handful of times. The chain is built from TRBV4-3 and TRBJ2-1; 7 positions agree with TRBD2. This CDR3 comprises 15 residues. Germline values: CDR1 LGHNA, CDR2 YSLEER. V dropped 5 bases and J dropped 0; count of bases not matched to a gene: 4. In DNA, the CDR3 is TGCGCCAGCAGCTCAGGGAGGGCCTCCTACAATGAGCAGTTCTTC. Protein sequence: CASSSGRASYNEQFF.

This clone turned up a few times. This sequence joins TRBV15 and TRBJ2-2; 9 nucleotides align to TRBD1. The CDR3 runs 16 residues. With 3 bases clipped from V and 0 bases from J, the junction kept 2 bases outside the gene matches. Germline V gene lookup returns CDR1 LNHNV and CDR2 YYDKDF (reference sequence). CDR3 DNA: TGTGCCACCAGCAGCCGGACAGGGGCGAACACCGGGGAGCTGTTTTTT. Its protein is CATSSRTGANTGELFF.

The chain couples TRBV11-2 to TRBJ2-3; 8 bases line up with TRBD1. CDR1 and CDR2 from the germline V gene are SGHAT and FQNNGV. The CDR3 sequence is 13 residues long. V was pared by 6 bases and J by 10 bases, with 9 bases of the junction left unmatched. The CDR3 region is CASSPADRAAQYF. CDR3 bases: TGTGCCAGCAGTCCGGCGGACAGGGCGGCGCAGTATTTT.

The chain joins TRBV9 to TRBJ2-5; possible D gene TRBD1, 6 bases. Trimming cost V 0 bases and J 1 base, with 7 bases left between them. This CDR3 is built from 14 residues. Germline V gene lookup returns CDR1 SGDLS and CDR2 YYNGEE. The CDR3 DNA sequence: TGTGCCAGCAGCGTAGGGACAGCCCAAGAGACCCAGTACTTC. Translating gives CASSVGTAQETQYF.

This clone has just a few counts. V and J are TRBV29-1 and TRBJ2-5, with a weak D call TRBD2 (7 bases). V shed 6 bases and J shed 5 bases, with 19 bases lying between them. CDR1 is SQVTM, CDR2 ANQGSEA, per germline. This CDR3 has 14 amino acids. CDR3 amino acids: CSVRPTGGGETQYF. The DNA for the CDR3 is TGCAGCGTCCGCCCGACGGGGGGCGGTGAGACCCAGTACTTC.

This clone was counted a few times. J is TRBJ1-6 and V is TRBV4-2; D call uncertain. With 0 bases removed from V and 6 bases from J, the gap between germline ends came to 12 bases. The germline gives CDR1 LGHNA, CDR2 YNFKEQ. The length of the CDR3 is 16 residues. CDR3 residues: CASSQDSGFPNSPLHF. In DNA form, the CDR3 reads TGTGCCAGCAGCCAAGATAGCGGGTTTCCTAATTCACCCCTCCACTTT.

In this sample, this clone turned up a few times. This sequence joins TRBV28 and TRBJ1-4, with D unresolved. The CDR3 spans 14 residues. Germline V CDR1 and CDR2: MDHEN, SYDVKM. The V end was cut by 4 bases, the J end by 0 bases, with 6 bases between. The CDR3 DNA reads TGTGCCAGCAGTTCGGGAACAACTAATGAAAAACTGTTTTTT. Its protein is CASSSGTTNEKLFF.

This clone was seen a handful of times. V is TRBV11-2 and J is TRBJ2-7, with TRBD1 identical over 7 bases. The CDR3 spans 13 residues. Per germline, CDR1 SGHAT and CDR2 FQNNGV. The V segment lost 5 bases and the J segment 5 bases; nucleotides outside the gene matches: 6. The CDR3 sequence: CASSVDRLDEQYF. In DNA, the CDR3 is TGTGCCAGCAGCGTGGACAGGTTAGACGAGCAGTACTTC.